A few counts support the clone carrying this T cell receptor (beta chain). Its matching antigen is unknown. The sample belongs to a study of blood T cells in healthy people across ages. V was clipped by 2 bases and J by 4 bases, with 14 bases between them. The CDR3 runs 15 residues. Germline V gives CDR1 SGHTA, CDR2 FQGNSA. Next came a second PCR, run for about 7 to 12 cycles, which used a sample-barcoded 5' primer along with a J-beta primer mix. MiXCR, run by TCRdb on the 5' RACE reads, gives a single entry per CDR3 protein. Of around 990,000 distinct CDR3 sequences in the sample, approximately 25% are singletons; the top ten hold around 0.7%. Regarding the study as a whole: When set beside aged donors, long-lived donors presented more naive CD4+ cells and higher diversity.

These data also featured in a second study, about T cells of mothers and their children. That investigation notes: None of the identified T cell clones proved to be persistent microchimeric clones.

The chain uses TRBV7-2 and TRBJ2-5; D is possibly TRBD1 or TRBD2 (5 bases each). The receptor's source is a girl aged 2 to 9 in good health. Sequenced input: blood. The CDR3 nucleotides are TGTGCCAGCAGCTTATTCCGGGGACGGGTAGAGACCCAGTACTTC. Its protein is CASSLFRGRVETQYF.